This entry lists 6 T cell receptor beta chains sequenced from one sample in a study of T cells in Graves' hyperthyroidism and ophthalmopathy. RNA transcripts provided the source from which TCR beta CDR3 regions were amplified. RT-PCR in the first round (using the HTBI primer set) targeted the TCR CDR3. TCRdb re-called the multiplex PCR reads with MiXCR, one entry per CDR3 protein. The repertoire holds about half a million distinct CDR3 sequences, with roughly 23% as singletons. The sample consisted of blood. All receptors derive from a woman in her seventies with Graves' ophthalmopathy.

This clonotype has at least ten counts. The chain employs TRBV11-2 and TRBJ2-7; TRBD2 is a possible D gene (5 bases). The germline gives CDR1 SGHAT, CDR2 FQNNGV. V was shortened by 3 bases and J by 6 bases, with 12 bases between the two germline ends. This CDR3 has 13 amino acids. For the CDR3, the DNA is TGTGCCAGCAGCTTCGGTGCTAGCAGCGAGCAGTACTTC. It specifies CASSFGASSEQYF.

The CDR3 is CASSYRTSSSYNEQFF. CDR3 nucleotides: TGTGCCAGCAGCTACCGGACAAGTAGCTCCTACAATGAGCAGTTCTTC. The genes are TRBV7-8 and TRBJ2-1; D possibly corresponds to TRBD1 (5 bases). The V gene lost 4 bases and the J gene lost 0 bases, with 13 bases spanning the gap. The germline gives CDR1 SGHVS, CDR2 FQNEAQ. This CDR3 spans 16 amino acids.

J is TRBJ2-1 and V is TRBV6-2 or TRBV6-3; no clear D. Per the germline V gene, CDR1 is MNHEY and CDR2 is SVGEGT. The CDR3 has 14 amino acids. Trimming removed 2 bases from V and 0 bases from J, with 5 bases in between. In DNA, the CDR3 is TGTGCCAGCAGTTACACCAGCTCCTACAATGAGCAGTTCTTC. It translates to CASSYTSSYNEQFF.

The chain couples TRBV30 to TRBJ2-5; possibly TRBD1 for D (6 bases). This CDR3 has 12 residues. Trimming left V 4 bases short and J 4 bases short, with 10 bases between. The V gene's germline CDR1 is GTSNPN and CDR2 SVGIG (reference sequence). The CDR3, as DNA: TGTGCCTGGAAACAGGGACGAGAGACCCAGTACTTC. Translation gives CAWKQGRETQYF.

A few counts support this clonotype. This rearrangement joins TRBV7-9 to TRBJ1-1; a weak D match, TRBD1 (5 bases). V was cut by 5 bases and J by 5 bases, with 15 bases left in between. Germline V gene lookup returns CDR1 SEHNR and CDR2 FQNEAQ (reference sequence). The CDR3 contains 14 residues. Here the CDR3 DNA reads TGTGCCAGCAGCCGTCTCGGGGGTAAGACTGAAGCTTTCTTT. Translation: CASSRLGGKTEAFF.

This clonotype was detected a few times. The genes are TRBV11-3 and TRBJ2-7; D is unresolved. Germline V gene sequence: CDR1 SGHNT, CDR2 YENEEA. The CDR3 spans 13 residues. V lost 1 base, J lost 6 bases, and 10 bases lay in between. The CDR3 nucleotides read TGTGCCAGCAGCTTAGGACCCGGTTTCGAGCAGTACTTC. It is translated as CASSLGPGFEQYF.